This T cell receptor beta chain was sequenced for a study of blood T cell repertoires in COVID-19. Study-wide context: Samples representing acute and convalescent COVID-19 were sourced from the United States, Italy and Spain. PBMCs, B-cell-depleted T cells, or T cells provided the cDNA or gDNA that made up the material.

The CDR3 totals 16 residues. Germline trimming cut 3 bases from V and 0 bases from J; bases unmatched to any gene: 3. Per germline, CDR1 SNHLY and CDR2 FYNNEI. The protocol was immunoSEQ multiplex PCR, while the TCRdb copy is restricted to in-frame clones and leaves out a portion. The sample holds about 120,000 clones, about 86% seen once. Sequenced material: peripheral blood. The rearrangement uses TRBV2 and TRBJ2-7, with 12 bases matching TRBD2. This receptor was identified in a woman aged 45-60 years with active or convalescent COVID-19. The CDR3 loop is CASSDGGLAGSYEQYF. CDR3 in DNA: TGTGCCAGCAGTGATGGGGGACTAGCGGGCTCCTACGAGCAGTACTTC.